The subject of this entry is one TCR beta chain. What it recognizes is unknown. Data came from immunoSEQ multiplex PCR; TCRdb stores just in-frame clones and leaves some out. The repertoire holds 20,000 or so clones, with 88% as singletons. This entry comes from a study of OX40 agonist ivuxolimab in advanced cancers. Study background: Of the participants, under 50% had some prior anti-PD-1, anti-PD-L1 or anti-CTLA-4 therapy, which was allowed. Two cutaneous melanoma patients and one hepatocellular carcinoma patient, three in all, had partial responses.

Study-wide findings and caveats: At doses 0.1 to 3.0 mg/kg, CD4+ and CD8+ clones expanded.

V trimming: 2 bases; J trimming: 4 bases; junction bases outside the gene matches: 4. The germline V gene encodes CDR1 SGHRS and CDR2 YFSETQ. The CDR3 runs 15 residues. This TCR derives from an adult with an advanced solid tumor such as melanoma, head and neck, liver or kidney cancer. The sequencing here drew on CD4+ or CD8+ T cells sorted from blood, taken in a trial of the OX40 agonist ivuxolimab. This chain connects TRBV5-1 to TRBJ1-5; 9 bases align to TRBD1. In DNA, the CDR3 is TGCGCCAGCAGCTTAACCGGGACAGGGAATCAGCCCCAGCATTTT. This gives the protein CASSLTGTGNQPQHF.